The TCR beta chain under discussion was sequenced for a study of shared clonotypes between healthy human individuals. Germline V gene sequence: CDR1 SGHRS, CDR2 YFSETQ. Trimming took 4 bases from V and 2 from J, leaving 8 bases between them. The CDR3 is 13 amino acids. Produced via immunoSEQ multiplex PCR; TCRdb's table is partial and in-frame only. This repertoire shows about 2 million clones, roughly 96% found once; its top ten account for around 0.13%. The specimen was naive CD4+ T cells sorted from blood. Regarding subset: CD45RA+ positively selected. The chain couples TRBV5-1 to TRBJ2-3, with D uncertain. This sequence was found in a man younger than 30 in good health. In DNA form, the CDR3 reads TGCGCCAGCAGCCCTAGTTTCACAGATACGCAGTATTTT. As protein: CASSPSFTDTQYF.